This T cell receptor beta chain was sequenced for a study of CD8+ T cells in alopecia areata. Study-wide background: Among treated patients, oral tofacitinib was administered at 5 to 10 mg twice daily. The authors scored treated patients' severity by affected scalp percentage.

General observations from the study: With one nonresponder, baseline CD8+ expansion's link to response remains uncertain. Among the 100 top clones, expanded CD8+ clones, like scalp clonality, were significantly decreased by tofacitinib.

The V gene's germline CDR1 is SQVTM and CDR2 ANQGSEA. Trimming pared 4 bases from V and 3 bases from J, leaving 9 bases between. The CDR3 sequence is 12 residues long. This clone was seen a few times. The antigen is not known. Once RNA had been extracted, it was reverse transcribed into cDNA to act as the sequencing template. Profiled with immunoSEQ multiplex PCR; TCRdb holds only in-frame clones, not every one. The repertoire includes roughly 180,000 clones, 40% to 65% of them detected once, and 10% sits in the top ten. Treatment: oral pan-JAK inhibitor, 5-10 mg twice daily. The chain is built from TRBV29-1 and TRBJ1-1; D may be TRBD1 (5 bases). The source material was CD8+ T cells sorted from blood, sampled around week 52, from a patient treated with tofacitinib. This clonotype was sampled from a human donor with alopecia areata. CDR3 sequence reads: CSVAGRYTEAFF. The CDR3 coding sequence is TGCAGCGTTGCAGGGAGATACACTGAAGCTTTCTTT.